This entry concerns a single T cell receptor (beta chain). It has no known antigen specificity. Base-call qualities are not available, and no considerably larger clone is one nucleotide away. Libraries came from RT-PCR. The data were produced on an Illumina HiSeq 2500. The public reads were quality trimmed at Q25 with fastp and then assembled into clones with MiXCR by TCRdb, keeping productive beta chains. Each entry merges the rows of one CDR3 protein and shows their most common DNA and genes. The table for this sample lists about 240,000 distinct CDR3 sequences; over 9% of them were counted only once. Approximately 7.8% of the sample rests with the top ten. The CDR3 runs 14 amino acids, cysteine and phenylalanine included. Only the CDR3 DNA is retained, 42 bases long and in frame from the first base. Cut back by 6 bases and 6 bases, the V and J ends lie 16 bases apart. The germline V gene sets CDR1 to MNHEY and CDR2 to SVGEGT.

The sample belongs to a study of response to subunit inactivated influenza vaccine listed by TCRdb under 2018. For the wider study: The study used deep quantitative T cell receptor repertoire profiling to track responses to a trivalent subunit inactivated influenza vaccine.

Study-wide conclusions, independent of this receptor: The authors proposed that each seasonal influenza vaccination may bring in only a limited number of new T cells.

The rearrangement joined TRBV6-2 or TRBV6-3 to TRBJ2-3, with the D gene not confidently named. Sequencing was performed on non-naive T cells sorted from PBMCs, taken around 15 days before vaccination. Read against the paper, the sample's cell subset or site label means: memory T cell fraction. This TCR was sampled from a man over 45 who received an inactivated influenza vaccine. Donor details come from another sample of the same person, matched by shared clones. The CDR3 amino acid sequence is: CASSLASVGDTQYF. The nucleotide sequence reads as follows: TGTGCCAGCAGCCTTGCATCCGTGGGCGATACGCAGTATTTT.